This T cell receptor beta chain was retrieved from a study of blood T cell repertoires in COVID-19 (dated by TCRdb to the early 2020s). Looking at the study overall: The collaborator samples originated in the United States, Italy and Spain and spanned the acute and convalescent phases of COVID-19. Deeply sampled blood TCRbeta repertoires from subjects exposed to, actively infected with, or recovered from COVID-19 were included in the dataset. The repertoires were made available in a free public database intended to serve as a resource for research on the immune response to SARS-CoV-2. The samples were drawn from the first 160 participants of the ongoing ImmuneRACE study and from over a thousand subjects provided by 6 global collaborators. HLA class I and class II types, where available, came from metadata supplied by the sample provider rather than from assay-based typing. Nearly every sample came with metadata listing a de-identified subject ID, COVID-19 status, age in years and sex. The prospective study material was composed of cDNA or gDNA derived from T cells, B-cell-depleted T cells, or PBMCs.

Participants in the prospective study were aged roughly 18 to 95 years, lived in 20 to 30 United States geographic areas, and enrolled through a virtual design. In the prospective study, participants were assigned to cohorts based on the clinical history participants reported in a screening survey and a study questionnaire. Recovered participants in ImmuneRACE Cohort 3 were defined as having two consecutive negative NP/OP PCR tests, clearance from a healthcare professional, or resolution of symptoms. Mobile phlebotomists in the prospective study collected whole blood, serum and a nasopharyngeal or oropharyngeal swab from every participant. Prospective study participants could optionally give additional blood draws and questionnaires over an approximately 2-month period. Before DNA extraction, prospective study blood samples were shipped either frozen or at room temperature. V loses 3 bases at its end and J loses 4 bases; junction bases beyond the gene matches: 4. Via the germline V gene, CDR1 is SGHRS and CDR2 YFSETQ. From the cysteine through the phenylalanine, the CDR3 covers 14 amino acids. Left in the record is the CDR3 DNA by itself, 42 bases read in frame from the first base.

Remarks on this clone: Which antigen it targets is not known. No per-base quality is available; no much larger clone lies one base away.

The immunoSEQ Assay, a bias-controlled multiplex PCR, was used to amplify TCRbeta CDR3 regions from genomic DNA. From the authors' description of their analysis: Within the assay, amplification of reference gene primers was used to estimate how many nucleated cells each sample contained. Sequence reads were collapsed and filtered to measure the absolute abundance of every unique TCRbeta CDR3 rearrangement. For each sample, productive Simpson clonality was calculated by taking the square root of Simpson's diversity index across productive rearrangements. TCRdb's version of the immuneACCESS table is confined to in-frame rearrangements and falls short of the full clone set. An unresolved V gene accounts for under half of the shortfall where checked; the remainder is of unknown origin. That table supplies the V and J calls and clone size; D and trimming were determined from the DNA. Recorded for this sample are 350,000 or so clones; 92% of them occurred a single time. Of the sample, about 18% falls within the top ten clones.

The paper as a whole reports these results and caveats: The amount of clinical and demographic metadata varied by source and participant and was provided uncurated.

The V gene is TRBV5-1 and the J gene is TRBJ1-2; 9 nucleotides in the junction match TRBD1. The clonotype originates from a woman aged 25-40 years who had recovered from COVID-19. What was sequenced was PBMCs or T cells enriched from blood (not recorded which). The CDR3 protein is CASSSEDRGYGYTF. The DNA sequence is TGCGCCAGCAGCTCCGAGGACAGGGGCTATGGCTACACCTTC. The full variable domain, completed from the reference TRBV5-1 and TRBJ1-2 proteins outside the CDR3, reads KAGVTQTPRYLIKTRGQQVTLSCSPISGHRSVSWYQQTPGQGLQFLFEYFSETQRNKGNFPGRFSGRQFSNSRSEMNVSTLELGDSALYLCASSSEDRGYGYTFGSGTRLTVV.